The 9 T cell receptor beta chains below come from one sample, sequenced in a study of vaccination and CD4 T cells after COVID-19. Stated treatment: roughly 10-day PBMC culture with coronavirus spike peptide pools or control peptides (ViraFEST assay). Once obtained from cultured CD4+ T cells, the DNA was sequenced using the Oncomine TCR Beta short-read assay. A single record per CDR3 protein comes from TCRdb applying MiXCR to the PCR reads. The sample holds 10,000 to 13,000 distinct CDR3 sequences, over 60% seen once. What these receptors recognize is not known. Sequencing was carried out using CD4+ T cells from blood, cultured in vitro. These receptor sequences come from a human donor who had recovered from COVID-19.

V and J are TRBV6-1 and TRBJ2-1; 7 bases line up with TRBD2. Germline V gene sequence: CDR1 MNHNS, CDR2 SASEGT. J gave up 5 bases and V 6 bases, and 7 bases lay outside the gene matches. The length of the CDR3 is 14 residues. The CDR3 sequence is CASSRASGNNEQFF. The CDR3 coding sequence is TGTGCCAGCAGCCGGGCTAGCGGCAACAATGAGCAGTTCTTC.

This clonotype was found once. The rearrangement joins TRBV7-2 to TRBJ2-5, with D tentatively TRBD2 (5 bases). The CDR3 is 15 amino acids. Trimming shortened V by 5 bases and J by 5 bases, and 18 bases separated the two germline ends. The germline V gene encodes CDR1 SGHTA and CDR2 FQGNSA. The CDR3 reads CASSPRRGLRETQYF. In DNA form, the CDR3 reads TGTGCCAGCAGCCCCAGACGGGGATTGAGGGAGACCCAGTACTTC.

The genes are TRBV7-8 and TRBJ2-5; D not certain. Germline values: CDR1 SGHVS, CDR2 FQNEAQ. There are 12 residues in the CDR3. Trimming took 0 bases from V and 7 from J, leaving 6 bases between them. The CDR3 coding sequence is TGTGCCAGCAGCTTAGCTGAGAGGACCCAGTACTTC. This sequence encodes CASSLAERTQYF.

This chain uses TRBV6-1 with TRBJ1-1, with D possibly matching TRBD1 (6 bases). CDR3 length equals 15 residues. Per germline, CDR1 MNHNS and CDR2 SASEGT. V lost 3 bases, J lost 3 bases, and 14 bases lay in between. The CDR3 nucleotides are TGTGCCAGCAGTGACCCCCAGGGGTGGGACACTGAAGCTTTCTTT. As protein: CASSDPQGWDTEAFF.

The CDR3 loop is CASSPYRGAVSRPTNYGYTF. The CDR3 bases are TGTGCCAGCAGCCCTTATCGGGGTGCAGTGTCACGCCCGACTAACTATGGCTACACCTTC. This rearrangement joins TRBV27 to TRBJ1-2; D not resolved. The CDR3 extends over 20 amino acids. V lost 6 bases to trimming and J lost 0 bases, with 29 bases between them. Per the germline V gene, CDR1 is MNHEY and CDR2 is SMNVEV (reference sequence).

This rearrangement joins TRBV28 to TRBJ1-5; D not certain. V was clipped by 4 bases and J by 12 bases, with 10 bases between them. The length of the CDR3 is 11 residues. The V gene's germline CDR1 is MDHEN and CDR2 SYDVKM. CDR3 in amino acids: CASSSSRGQHF. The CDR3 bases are TGTGCCAGCAGTTCTTCTCGGGGCCAGCATTTT. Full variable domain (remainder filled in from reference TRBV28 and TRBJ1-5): DVKVTQSSRYLVKRTGEKVFLECVQDMDHENMFWYRQDPGLGLRLIYFSYDVKMKEKGDIPEGYSVSREKKERFSLILESASTNQTSMYLCASSSSRGQHFGDGTRLSIL.

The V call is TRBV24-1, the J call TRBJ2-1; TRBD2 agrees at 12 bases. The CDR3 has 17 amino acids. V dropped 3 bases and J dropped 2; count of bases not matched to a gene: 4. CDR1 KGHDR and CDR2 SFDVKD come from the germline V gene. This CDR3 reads CATSDPGLAGPYNEQFF. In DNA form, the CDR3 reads TGTGCCACCAGTGATCCCGGACTAGCGGGACCCTACAATGAGCAGTTCTTC.

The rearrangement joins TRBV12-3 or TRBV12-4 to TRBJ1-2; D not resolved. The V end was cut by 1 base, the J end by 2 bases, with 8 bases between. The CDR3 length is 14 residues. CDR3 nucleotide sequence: TGTGCCAGCAGTTTAGGGGGAGGCAACTATGGCTACACCTTC. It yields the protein CASSLGGGNYGYTF.

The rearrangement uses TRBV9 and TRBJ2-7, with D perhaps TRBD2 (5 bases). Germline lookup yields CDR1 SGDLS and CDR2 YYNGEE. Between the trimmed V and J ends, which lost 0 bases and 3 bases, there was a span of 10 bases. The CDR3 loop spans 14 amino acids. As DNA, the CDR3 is TGTGCCAGCAGCGTAGATACTGCGGGCTACGAGCAGTACTTC. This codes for CASSVDTAGYEQYF.